These T cell receptor beta chains were read from a single sample in a study of blood T cell repertoires in COVID-19. Assay: immunoSEQ multiplex PCR; the TCRdb copy retains only in-frame clones and omits some. The sample shows 350,000 to 400,000 clones, about 89% of them seen only once. The sample comprised PBMCs or T cells enriched from blood (not recorded which). The origin of the receptors is a woman aged 40 to 50 who had been exposed to COVID-19. Each CDR3 is given with its conserved first and last residue. A D gene is named only where the DNA matches it firmly. Clone size is not always given. Where it is, it says once, few, many or a class for expanded clones.

J gene,V gene,CDR3 length,D gene,clone size,CDR3 protein,CDR3 DNA
TRBJ1-1,TRBV6-1,18,NA,NA,CASSEVMGWGAGNTEAFF,TGTGCCAGCAGTGAAGTGATGGGTTGGGGCGCCGGGAACACTGAAGCTTTCTTT
TRBJ1-1,TRBV30,13,NA,NA,CAWSKGGNTEAFF,TGTGCCTGGAGTAAGGGAGGTAATACTGAAGCTTTCTTT
TRBJ1-2,TRBV2,13,NA,NA,CASSENFPDYYTF,TGTGCCAGCAGTGAGAATTTTCCAGATTACTACACCTTC
TRBJ2-5,TRBV15,14,NA,NA,CATSRAEQQETQYF,TGTGCCACCAGCAGAGCGGAGCAGCAAGAGACCCAGTACTTC
TRBJ1-1,TRBV5-1,16,NA,NA,CASSPGTGRAHTEAFF,TGCGCCAGCAGCCCTGGCACAGGGAGGGCGCACACTGAAGCTTTCTTT
TRBJ2-7,TRBV7-2,18,NA,NA,CASSSSGSGRATRSEQYF,TGTGCCAGCAGTTCTTCTGGTTCGGGCAGGGCCACCCGCTCCGAGCAGTACTTC
TRBJ1-1,TRBV6-5,14,NA,NA,CASRPGGGHTEAFF,TGTGCCAGCAGACCCGGGGGGGGGCACACTGAAGCTTTCTTT
TRBJ2-3,TRBV7-2,14,NA,NA,CASSFSSITDTQYF,TGTGCCAGCAGCTTCTCTAGTATCACAGATACGCAGTATTTT
TRBJ1-5,TRBV7-2,14,NA,NA,CASSFWQGDQPQHF,TGTGCCAGCAGCTTCTGGCAGGGTGACCAGCCCCAGCATTTT
TRBJ1-3,TRBV4-2,17,TRBD1,NA,CASSLDGYGTAGNTIYF,TGTGCCAGCAGCCTAGACGGATACGGGACAGCTGGAAACACCATATATTTT
TRBJ1-1,TRBV2,13,TRBD1,NA,CASSLTGNTEAFF,TGTGCCAGCAGCCTGACAGGGAATACTGAAGCTTTCTTT
TRBJ2-5,TRBV13,15,TRBD2,NA,CASSTGTSVQETQYF,TGTGCCAGCAGCACCGGGACTAGCGTCCAAGAGACCCAGTACTTC
TRBJ1-3,TRBV9,16,NA,NA,CASSALGARGGNTIYF,TGTGCCAGCAGCGCCCTGGGGGCCAGGGGTGGAAACACCATATATTTT
TRBJ1-1,TRBV28,15,TRBD1,NA,CASSPYRDRVTEAFF,TGTGCCAGCAGTCCTTACCGGGACAGGGTCACTGAAGCTTTCTTT
TRBJ1-2,TRBV9,14,NA,NA,CASSVAGQPYGYTF,TGTGCCAGCAGCGTCGCTGGACAGCCCTATGGCTACACCTTC
TRBJ2-1,TRBV7-9,14,TRBD2,NA,CASSLGTSGTVQFF,TGTGCCAGCAGCCTCGGGACTAGCGGGACGGTGCAGTTCTTC
TRBJ2-5,TRBV2,12,TRBD1,NA,CASKTGRETQYF,TGTGCCAGCAAGACAGGGCGCGAGACCCAGTACTTC
TRBJ1-2,TRBV3-1/TRBV3-2,15,TRBD1,once,CASSPRTGSVYGYTF,TGTGCCAGCAGCCCTCGGACAGGGAGCGTCTATGGCTACACCTTC
TRBJ1-2,TRBV6-1,16,NA,few,CASSEVGRAVPYGYTF,TGTGCCAGCAGTGAAGTGGGCAGGGCCGTCCCTTATGGCTACACCTTC
TRBJ1-1,TRBV30,11,NA,NA,CVVSISTEAFF,TGTGTAGTGTCGATCTCCACTGAAGCTTTCTTT
TRBJ1-5,TRBV6-4,12,NA,NA,CASTQGNQPQHF,TGTGCCAGCACGCAGGGAAATCAGCCCCAGCATTTT
TRBJ2-1,TRBV3-1/TRBV3-2,16,NA,NA,CASSLLGSTAHNEQFF,TGTGCCAGCAGCCTCTTGGGGAGTACCGCCCACAATGAGCAGTTCTTC
TRBJ1-3,TRBV29-1,11,NA,NA,CSAEIGNTIYF,TGCAGCGCCGAGATTGGAAACACCATATATTTT
TRBJ1-1,TRBV5-1,18,TRBD1,NA,CASSLATGGGRRNTEAFF,TGCGCCAGCAGCTTGGCCACAGGGGGCGGTAGGCGGAACACTGAAGCTTTCTTT
TRBJ2-2,TRBV12-3/TRBV12-4,12,NA,NA,CASSLRPGELFF,TGTGCCAGCAGTTTGCGGCCCGGGGAGCTGTTTTTT
TRBJ1-1,TRBV7-3,15,NA,once,CASSSTGRADTEAFF,TGTGCCAGCAGCTCCACGGGGAGGGCGGACACTGAAGCTTTCTTT
TRBJ2-7,TRBV27,14,TRBD2,NA,CASRTVTSRGEQYF,TGTGCCAGCAGAACTGTGACTAGCCGAGGCGAGCAGTACTTC
TRBJ1-2,TRBV5-1,15,TRBD1,NA,CASSAGTGLSYGYTF,TGCGCCAGCAGCGCCGGGACAGGGCTCAGCTATGGCTACACCTTC
TRBJ2-2,TRBV7-9,15,NA,few,CASSPLAGAAGELFF,TGTGCCAGCAGCCCTCTCGCGGGGGCGGCCGGGGAGCTGTTTTTT
TRBJ2-5,TRBV12-5,13,NA,NA,CASGLRQKETQYF,TGTGCTAGTGGTCTCAGACAGAAAGAGACCCAGTACTTC
TRBJ2-3,TRBV5-6,14,NA,once,CASSSDSYTDTQYF,TGTGCCAGCAGCTCAGACAGTTACACAGATACGCAGTATTTT
TRBJ2-7,TRBV27,13,NA,NA,CASSLTKYYEQYF,TGTGCCAGCAGTTTGACTAAATATTACGAGCAGTACTTC
TRBJ2-1,TRBV11-3,17,TRBD2,NA,CASSLGRTSGRINEQFF,TGTGCCAGCAGCTTAGGGAGGACTAGCGGGAGGATCAATGAGCAGTTCTTC
TRBJ2-4,TRBV3-1/TRBV3-2,17,NA,NA,CASSQSRGSWAKNIQYF,TGTGCCAGCAGCCAAAGTCGAGGGTCTTGGGCCAAAAACATTCAGTACTTC
TRBJ1-5,TRBV6-5,13,NA,NA,CASTTLKNQPQHF,TGTGCCAGCACGACACTGAAAAATCAGCCCCAGCATTTT
TRBJ1-6,TRBV25-1,14,TRBD1,NA,CASSEDRVNSPLHF,TGTGCCAGCAGCGAAGACAGGGTCAATTCACCCCTCCACTTT
TRBJ1-3,TRBV9,13,NA,NA,CASAAISGNTIYF,TGTGCCAGTGCCGCGATCTCTGGAAACACCATATATTTT
TRBJ1-1,TRBV5-1,14,NA,NA,CASSLAQGVAEAFF,TGCGCCAGCAGCTTGGCTCAGGGTGTCGCTGAAGCTTTCTTT
TRBJ2-3,TRBV4-3,15,TRBD1,NA,CASSQTGQGSDTQYF,TGCGCCAGCAGCCAGACGGGACAGGGATCAGATACGCAGTATTTT
TRBJ1-2,TRBV6-1,16,TRBD1,NA,CASSGSTGTDPFGYTF,TGTGCCAGCAGTGGATCCACCGGGACAGATCCTTTTGGCTACACCTTC
TRBJ1-3,TRBV18,14,TRBD1,once,CASSGTVAGNTIYF,TGTGCCAGCTCAGGGACAGTCGCTGGAAACACCATATATTTT
TRBJ2-3,TRBV5-5,14,TRBD2,NA,CASSRRTSRDTQYF,TGTGCCAGCAGCCGCCGGACTAGCAGAGATACGCAGTATTTT
TRBJ2-3,TRBV6-1,17,NA,NA,CASSEAGWGGGTDTQYF,TGTGCCAGCAGTGAAGCGGGGTGGGGAGGGGGGACAGATACGCAGTATTTT
TRBJ1-2,TRBV18,15,NA,NA,CASSPLQGKEHGYTF,TGTGCCAGCTCACCACTTCAGGGAAAGGAGCATGGCTACACCTTC
TRBJ1-4,TRBV19,15,TRBD1,once,CASSNRGAPNEKLFF,TGTGCCAGTAGCAACAGGGGCGCTCCTAATGAAAAACTGTTTTTT